The clone carrying this T cell receptor beta chain rates as medium-sized. Thyroid surgery was preceded by no treatment in any patient. MiXCR re-clonotyped the PCR reads for TCRdb. This sample yields approximately 16,000 clones, of which 25% to 30% are seen a single time; over 10% belongs to the top ten. The sample comes from a study of metastatic and nonmetastatic thyroid tumors. Germline V CDR1 and CDR2: SGHNT, YENEEA. CDR3 length equals 16 residues. V was clipped by 1 base and J by 3 bases; unmatched bases: 5. V gene TRBV11-3 combines with J gene TRBJ2-1; 8 bases line up with TRBD2. The TCR was taken from a male donor with papillary thyroid cancer or a benign thyroid nodule (not recorded which). Some clones in this sample may be carry-over from other donors' samples. Sequenced input: tumor tissue. In DNA, the CDR3 is TGTGCCAGCAGCTTAGGCGCGGGGGGCAACTACAATGAGCAGTTCTTC. As protein: CASSLGAGGNYNEQFF.